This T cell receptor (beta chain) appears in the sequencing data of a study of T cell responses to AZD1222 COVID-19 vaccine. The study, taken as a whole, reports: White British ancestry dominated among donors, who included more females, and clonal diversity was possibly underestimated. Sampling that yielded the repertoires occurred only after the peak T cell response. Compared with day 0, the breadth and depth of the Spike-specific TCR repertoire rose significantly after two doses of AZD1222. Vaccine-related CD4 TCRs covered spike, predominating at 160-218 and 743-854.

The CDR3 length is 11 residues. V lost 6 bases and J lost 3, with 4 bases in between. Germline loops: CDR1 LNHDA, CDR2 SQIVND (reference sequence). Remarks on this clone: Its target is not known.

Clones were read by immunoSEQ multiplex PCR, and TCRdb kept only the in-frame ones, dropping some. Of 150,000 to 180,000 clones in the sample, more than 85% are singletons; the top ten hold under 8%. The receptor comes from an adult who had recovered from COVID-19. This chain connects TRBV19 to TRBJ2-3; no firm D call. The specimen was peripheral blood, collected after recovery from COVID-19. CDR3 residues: CASRTTDTQYF. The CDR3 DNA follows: TGTGCCAGTAGAACGACAGATACGCAGTATTTT. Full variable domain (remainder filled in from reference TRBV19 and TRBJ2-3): DGGITQSPKYLFRKEGQNVTLSCEQNLNHDAMYWYRQDPGQGLRLIYYSQIVNDFQKGDIAEGYSVSREKKESFPLTVTSAQKNPTAFYLCASRTTDTQYFGPGTRLTVL.